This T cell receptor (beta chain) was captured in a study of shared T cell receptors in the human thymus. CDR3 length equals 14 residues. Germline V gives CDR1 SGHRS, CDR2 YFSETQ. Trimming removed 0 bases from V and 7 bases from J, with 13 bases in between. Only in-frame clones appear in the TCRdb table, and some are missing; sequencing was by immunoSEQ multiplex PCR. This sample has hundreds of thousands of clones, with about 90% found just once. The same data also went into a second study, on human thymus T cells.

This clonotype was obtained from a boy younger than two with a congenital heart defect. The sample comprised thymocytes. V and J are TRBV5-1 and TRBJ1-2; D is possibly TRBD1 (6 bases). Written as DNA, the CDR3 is TGCGCCAGCAGCTTGGATACAGGGCCTATTGGCTACACCTTC. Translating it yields CASSLDTGPIGYTF. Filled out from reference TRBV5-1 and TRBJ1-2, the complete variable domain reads KAGVTQTPRYLIKTRGQQVTLSCSPISGHRSVSWYQQTPGQGLQFLFEYFSETQRNKGNFPGRFSGRQFSNSRSEMNVSTLELGDSALYLCASSLDTGPIGYTFGSGTRLTVV.